This T cell receptor beta chain was sequenced for a study of shared clonotypes between healthy human individuals. Study findings and constraints: Relative to memory subsets, naive subsets generally showed larger estimated richness. Among donors, the sharing of clonotypes was expected to be influenced by sequencing depth.

Concerning this clone itself: Its antigen remains unidentified.

After removal of 1 base from V and 0 bases from J, the junction contained 4 bases not matched to a gene. CDR1 and CDR2 (germline): LGHNA, YNFKEQ. This CDR3 is 16 amino acids long. TCRdb's copy holds only in-frame clones and misses some; the assay was immunoSEQ multiplex PCR. The sample has some 1,100,000 clones; 75% to 80% are singletons. Study donors comprised healthy, HIV-negative adults devoid of recent acute infection or vaccination. The sequenced sample consisted of memory CD4+ T cells from PBMCs. This sample's subset: CD45RA-negative fraction. The clonotype originates from a man aged 18 to 30 in good health. Some clones in this sample may be carry-over from other donors' samples. V and J are TRBV4-2 and TRBJ2-7; 9 nucleotides agree with TRBD2. CDR3 residues: CASSQVASGASYEQYF. The CDR3 DNA sequence: TGTGCCAGCAGCCAAGTTGCTAGCGGGGCCTCCTACGAGCAGTACTTC.